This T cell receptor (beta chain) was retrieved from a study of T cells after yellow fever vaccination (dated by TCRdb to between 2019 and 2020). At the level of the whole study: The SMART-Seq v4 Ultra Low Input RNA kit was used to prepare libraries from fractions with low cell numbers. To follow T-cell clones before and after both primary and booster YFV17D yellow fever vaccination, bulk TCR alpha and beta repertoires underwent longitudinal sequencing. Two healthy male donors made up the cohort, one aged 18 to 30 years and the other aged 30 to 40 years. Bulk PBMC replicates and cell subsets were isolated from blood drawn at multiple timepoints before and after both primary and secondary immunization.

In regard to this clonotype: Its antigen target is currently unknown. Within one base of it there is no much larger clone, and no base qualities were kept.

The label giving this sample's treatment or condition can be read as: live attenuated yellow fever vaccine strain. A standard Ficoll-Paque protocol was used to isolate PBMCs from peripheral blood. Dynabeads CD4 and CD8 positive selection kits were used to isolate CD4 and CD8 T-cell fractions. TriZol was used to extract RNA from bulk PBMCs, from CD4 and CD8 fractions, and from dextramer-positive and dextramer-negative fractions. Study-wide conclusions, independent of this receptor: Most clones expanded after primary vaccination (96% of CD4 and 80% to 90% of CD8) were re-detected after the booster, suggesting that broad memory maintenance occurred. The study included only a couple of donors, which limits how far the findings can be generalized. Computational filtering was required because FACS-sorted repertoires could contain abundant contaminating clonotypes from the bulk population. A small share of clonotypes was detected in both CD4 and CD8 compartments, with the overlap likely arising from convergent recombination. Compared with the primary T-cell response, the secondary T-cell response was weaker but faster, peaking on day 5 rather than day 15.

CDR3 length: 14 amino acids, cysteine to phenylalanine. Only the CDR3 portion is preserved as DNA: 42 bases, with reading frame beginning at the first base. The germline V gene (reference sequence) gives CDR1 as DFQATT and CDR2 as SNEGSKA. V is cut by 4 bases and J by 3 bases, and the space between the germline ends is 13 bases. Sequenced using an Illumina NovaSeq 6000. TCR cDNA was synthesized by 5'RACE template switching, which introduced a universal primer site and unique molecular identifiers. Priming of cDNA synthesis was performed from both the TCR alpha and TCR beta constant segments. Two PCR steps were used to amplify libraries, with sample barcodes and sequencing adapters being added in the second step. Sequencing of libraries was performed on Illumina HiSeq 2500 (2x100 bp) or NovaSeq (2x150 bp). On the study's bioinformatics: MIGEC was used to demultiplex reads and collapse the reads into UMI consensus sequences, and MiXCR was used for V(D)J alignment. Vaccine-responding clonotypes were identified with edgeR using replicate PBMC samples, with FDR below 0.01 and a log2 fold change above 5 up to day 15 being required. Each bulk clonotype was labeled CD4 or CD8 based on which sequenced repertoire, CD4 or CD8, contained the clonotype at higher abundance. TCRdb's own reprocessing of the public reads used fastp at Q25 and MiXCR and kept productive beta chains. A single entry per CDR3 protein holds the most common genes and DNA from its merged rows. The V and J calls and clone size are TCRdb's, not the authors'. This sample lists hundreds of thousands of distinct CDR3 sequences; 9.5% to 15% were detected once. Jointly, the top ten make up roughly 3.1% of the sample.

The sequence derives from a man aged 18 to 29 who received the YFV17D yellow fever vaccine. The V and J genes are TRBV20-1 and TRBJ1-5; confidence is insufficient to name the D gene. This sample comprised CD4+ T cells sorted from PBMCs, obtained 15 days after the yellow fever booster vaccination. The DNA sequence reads TGCAGTGCTACGACTCTTTCGCCCAATCAGCCCCAGCATTTT. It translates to CSATTLSPNQPQHF.